Sequencing of this T cell receptor beta chain was carried out in a study of regulatory T cells in long-lasting Graves disease. Arm-PCR of CDR3 regions with iRepertoire HTBI primers generated TCR beta libraries. TCRdb re-called the multiplex PCR reads through MiXCR, storing one row per CDR3 protein. The sample gives roughly 250,000 distinct CDR3 sequences, about 18% of which show up once; around 15% is in the top ten. Time point here: newly diagnosed GD, antithyroid drugs for less than 3 months. TCR sequences were obtained from RNA taken from PBMCs. The CDR3 is 13 amino acids. The V and J ends lost 1 base and 4 bases respectively, with 7 bases between them. This clonotype was seen many times. This sample also belongs to another study, concerning T cells in Graves' hyperthyroidism and ophthalmopathy.

This receptor was obtained from a woman aged 30 to 39 with Graves disease. The chain employs TRBV12-3 or TRBV12-4 and TRBJ1-2; D remains unclear. The sequencing used peripheral blood mononuclear cells (PBMCs), collected at new diagnosis, from a patient treated with antithyroid drugs. For the CDR3, the DNA is TGTGCCAGCAGTTTAGACGGGATCTATGGCTACACCTTC. It is translated as CASSLDGIYGYTF.